This T cell receptor beta chain was identified in a study of T cells in Graves' hyperthyroidism and ophthalmopathy. Trimming removed 5 bases from V and 4 bases from J; junction bases left unmatched: 9. CDR1 SGDLS and CDR2 YYNGEE come from the germline V gene. This CDR3 has 15 amino acids. Amplification of TCR beta CDR3 regions was performed using RNA transcripts as template. TCR CDR3 regions were first amplified by RT-PCR with HTBI primers. MiXCR, applied by TCRdb to the multiplex PCR reads, yields one record per CDR3 protein. The repertoire holds 600,000 or so distinct CDR3 sequences, with approximately 15% as singletons. This clonotype was detected many times.

The receptor was derived from a woman aged 18-30 years with Graves' ophthalmopathy. This chain connects TRBV9 to TRBJ2-3; 8 nucleotides agree with TRBD1. Sequencing was done on a sample of blood. Here the CDR3 reads CASSSTGDPADTQYF. The CDR3 DNA reads as TGTGCCAGCAGTTCGACAGGGGATCCCGCAGATACGCAGTATTTT. Variable domain in full (rest from reference TRBV9 and TRBJ2-3): DSGVTQTPKHLITATGQRVTLRCSPRSGDLSVYWYQQSLDQGLQFLIQYYNGEERAKGNILERFSAQQFPDLHSELNLSSLELGDSALYFCASSSTGDPADTQYFGPGTRLTVL.